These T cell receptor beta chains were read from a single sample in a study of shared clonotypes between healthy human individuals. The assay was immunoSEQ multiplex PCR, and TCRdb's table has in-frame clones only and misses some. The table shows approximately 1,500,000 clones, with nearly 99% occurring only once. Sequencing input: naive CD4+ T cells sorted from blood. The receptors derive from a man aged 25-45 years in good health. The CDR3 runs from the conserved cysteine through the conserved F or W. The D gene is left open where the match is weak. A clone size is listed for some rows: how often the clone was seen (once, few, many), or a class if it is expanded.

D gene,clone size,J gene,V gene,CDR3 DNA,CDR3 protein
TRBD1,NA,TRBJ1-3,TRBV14,TGTGCCAGCAGCCCCCGGGACAGCACTTTCGTCGGACAAAACACCATATATTTT,CASSPRDSTFVGQNTIYF
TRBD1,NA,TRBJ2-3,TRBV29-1,TGCAGCGCCCGACAGGGCCCGGATACGCAGTATTTT,CSARQGPDTQYF
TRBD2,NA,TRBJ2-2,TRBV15,TGTGCCACCAGCAGAGATCTAGCGGGAATGTATTTCGGCGGGGAGCTGTTTTTT,CATSRDLAGMYFGGELFF
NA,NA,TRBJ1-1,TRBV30,TGTGCCTGGAGGGGGGGTGCAGGGTACACTGAAGCTTTCTTT,CAWRGGAGYTEAFF
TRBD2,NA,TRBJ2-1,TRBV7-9,TGTGCCAGCAGCCCATACCCCGGACTAGAGTTACGTAGGAATGAGCAGTTCTTC,CASSPYPGLELRRNEQFF
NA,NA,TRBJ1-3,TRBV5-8,TGTGCCAGCAGCTTGGCCCTCTCTGGAAACACCATATATTTT,CASSLALSGNTIYF
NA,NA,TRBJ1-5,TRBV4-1,TGCGCCAGCAGCCAAGATAGGGGAAGTCTCCAGCATTTT,CASSQDRGSLQHF
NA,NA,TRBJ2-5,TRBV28,TGTGCCAGCAGTTTCCAGGGGCGCCCAGAGACCCAGTACTTC,CASSFQGRPETQYF
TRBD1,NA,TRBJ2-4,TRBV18,TGTGCCAGCTCACGCCCCGGGACAGGGGGATTGATGGCCAAAAACATTCAGTACTTC,CASSRPGTGGLMAKNIQYF
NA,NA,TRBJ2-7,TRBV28,TGTGCCAGCAGTTCTCCGTCACTCTACGAGCAGTACTTC,CASSSPSLYEQYF
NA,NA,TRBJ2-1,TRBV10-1,TGCGCCAGCAGTCCCCTAGACCCGAGCTCCTACAATGAGCAGTTCTTC,CASSPLDPSSYNEQFF
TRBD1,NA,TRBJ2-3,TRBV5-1,TGCGCCAGCAGCTTCGGCCAGACCCCAGGGGGAGATACGCAGTATTTT,CASSFGQTPGGDTQYF
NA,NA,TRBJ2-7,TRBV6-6,TGTGCCAGCAGTTACTCGACCGGGCTCTACGAGCAGTACTTC,CASSYSTGLYEQYF
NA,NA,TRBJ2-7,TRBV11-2,TGTGCCAGCAGCTATAGCGGAGTTCTCTTAGATCAGTACTTC,CASSYSGVLLDQYF
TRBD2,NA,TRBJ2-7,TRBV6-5,TGTGCCAGCAGTTACTTTGGACTAGCGCACGGCTACGAGCAGTACTTC,CASSYFGLAHGYEQYF
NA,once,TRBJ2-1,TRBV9,TGTGCCAGCACCCTTCATGAAGGCCCAATCAATGAGCAGTTCTTC,CASTLHEGPINEQFF
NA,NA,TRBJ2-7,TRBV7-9,TGTGCCAGCGGCATAAGGCGAGAAGGTTTTGAGCAGTACTTC,CASGIRREGFEQYF
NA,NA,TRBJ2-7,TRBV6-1,TGTGCCAGCAGTGAAGCTAGGGGGGCCGAGCAGTACTTC,CASSEARGAEQYF
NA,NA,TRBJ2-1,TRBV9,TGTGCCAGCAGCGTAACGGCACGGGGAATTAAGGGTGAGCAGTTCTTC,CASSVTARGIKGEQFF
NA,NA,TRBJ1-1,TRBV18,TGTGCCAGCTCACCCACGGGAAACACTGAAGCTTTCTTT,CASSPTGNTEAFF
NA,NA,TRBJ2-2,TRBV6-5,TGTGCCAGCAGTTTAGGGAGGTATGGGGAGCTGTTTTTT,CASSLGRYGELFF
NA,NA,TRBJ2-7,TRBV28,TGTGCCAGCAGTTTGGCGGGGCTCTACGAGCAGTACTTC,CASSLAGLYEQYF
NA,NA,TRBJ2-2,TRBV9,TGTGCCAGCAGCGTAGGAGCCGGGACACTAACCCTCACCGGGGAGCTGTTTTTT,CASSVGAGTLTLTGELFF
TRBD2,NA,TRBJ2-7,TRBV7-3,TGTGCCAGCAGCCGAGGTGGGGCGGGAGTTGATTCGTACGAGCAGTACTTC,CASSRGGAGVDSYEQYF
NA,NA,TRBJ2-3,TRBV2,TGTGCCTCCCTCTTGGGGGCAGGGTCAGATACGCAGTATTTT,CASLLGAGSDTQYF
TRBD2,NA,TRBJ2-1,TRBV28,TGTGCCAGCAGGCCCGGGACTAGCGGGGGAGGGGAGTTCTTC,CASRPGTSGGGEFF
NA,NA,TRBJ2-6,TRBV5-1,TGCGCCAGCAGCCATCAACCACAGGGATTCTCTGGGGCCAACGTCCTGACTTTC,CASSHQPQGFSGANVLTF
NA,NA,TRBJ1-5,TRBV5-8,TGTGCCAGCAGCAGAAAGGGACCACGGCCCCAGCATTTT,CASSRKGPRPQHF
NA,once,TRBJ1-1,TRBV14,TGTGCCAGCAGCCATCCTCGATGGCTTATTAACACTGAAGCTTTCTTT,CASSHPRWLINTEAFF
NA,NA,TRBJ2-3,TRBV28,TGTGCCAGCAGTTTGGCTAGCGGCACAGATACGCAGTATTTT,CASSLASGTDTQYF
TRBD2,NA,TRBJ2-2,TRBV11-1,TGTGCCAGCAGCTCGGGGAGGGAAAGCGGGGAGCTGTTTTTT,CASSSGRESGELFF
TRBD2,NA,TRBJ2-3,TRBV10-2,TGCGCCAGCAGTGGGACTAGCGGGAGGCACGGTACGCAGTATTTT,CASSGTSGRHGTQYF
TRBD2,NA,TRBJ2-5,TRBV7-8,TGTGCCAGCAGCGTAATACCGGGACTAGCGGGTCTAAGGGAGACCCAGTACTTC,CASSVIPGLAGLRETQYF
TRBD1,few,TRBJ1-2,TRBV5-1,TGCGCCAGCAGCAGGGACAGGGATGGCTACACCTTC,CASSRDRDGYTF
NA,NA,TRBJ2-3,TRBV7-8,TGTGCCAGCAGCTCCCGACTGGCGGATAGCACAGATACGCAGTATTTT,CASSSRLADSTDTQYF
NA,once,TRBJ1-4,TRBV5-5,TGTGCCAGCAGCCCCGGGTCAAGTGAAAAACTGTTTTTT,CASSPGSSEKLFF
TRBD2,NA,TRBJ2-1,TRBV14,TGTGCTACCAAGGACGCAGCCTTAGCGGGAGGCTACAATGAGCAGTTCTTC,CATKDAALAGGYNEQFF
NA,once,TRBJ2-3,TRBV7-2,TGTGCCAGCAGCTTAGCGCTCGGGGACACAGATACGCAGTATTTT,CASSLALGDTDTQYF
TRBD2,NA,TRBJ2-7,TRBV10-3,TGTGCCACCTCCCGGGTACTAGCGGGAGTGGGACTGGGCTACGAGCAGTACTTC,CATSRVLAGVGLGYEQYF
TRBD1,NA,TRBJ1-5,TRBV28,TGTGCCAGCAGACCTGGACAGGGGGGTAGACAGCCCCAGCATTTT,CASRPGQGGRQPQHF
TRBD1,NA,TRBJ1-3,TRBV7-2,TGTGCCAGCAGCCCAGAGGGACAGTGGGGAAACACCATATATTTT,CASSPEGQWGNTIYF
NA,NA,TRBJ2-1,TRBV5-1,TGCGCCAGCAGCTGGCCGCTAGCGATTGAGTTTGACCGACCCAATGAGCAGTTCTTC,CASSWPLAIEFDRPNEQFF
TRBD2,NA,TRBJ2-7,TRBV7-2,TGTGCCAGCAGCACCGGACTAGCGGGTTTCGCCTACGAGCAGTACTTC,CASSTGLAGFAYEQYF
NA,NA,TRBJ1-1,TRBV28,TGTGCCAGCAGTTTAAAAACCCACACTGAAGCTTTCTTT,CASSLKTHTEAFF
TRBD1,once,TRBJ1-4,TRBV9,TGTGCCAGCAGCGTTACACAGGGGGCTGAAAAACTGTTTTTT,CASSVTQGAEKLFF
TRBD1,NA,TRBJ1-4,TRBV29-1,TGCAGCGTGGGACAGGGAGGTGAAAAACTGTTTTTT,CSVGQGGEKLFF
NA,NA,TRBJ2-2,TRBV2,TGTGCCAGCAGTCGATGGAACACCGGGGAGCTGTTTTTT,CASSRWNTGELFF
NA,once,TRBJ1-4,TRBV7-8,TGTGCCAGCGCAACACAGCCAACTAATGAAAAACTGTTTTTT,CASATQPTNEKLFF
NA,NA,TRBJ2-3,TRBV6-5,TGTGCCAGCACCCCGCTGGGGGGGGCTTCAGATACGCAGTATTTT,CASTPLGGASDTQYF
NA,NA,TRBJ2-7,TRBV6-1,TGTGCCAGCAGTGCGAACATCGGGGTCAGGGGTGCTTACGAGCAGTACTTC,CASSANIGVRGAYEQYF
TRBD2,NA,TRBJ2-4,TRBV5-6,TGTGCCAGCAGCTTGCCAAGCGGGGACCGAAACATTCAGTACTTC,CASSLPSGDRNIQYF
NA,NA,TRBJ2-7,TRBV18,TGTGCCAGCTCACCGAGACAGTCCTACGAGCAGTACTTC,CASSPRQSYEQYF
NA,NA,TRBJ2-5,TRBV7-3,TGTGCCAGCAGCCAGTCCAGGGGGACTCTAGAGACCCAGTACTTC,CASSQSRGTLETQYF
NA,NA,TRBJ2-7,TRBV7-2,TGTGCCAGCAGCTTAGGGTCGAGATCCTACGAGCAGTACTTC,CASSLGSRSYEQYF
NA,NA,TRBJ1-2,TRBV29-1,TGCAGCGTTGAACCCGCGAGGGGCGGCTACACCTTC,CSVEPARGGYTF
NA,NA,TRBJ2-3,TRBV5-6,TGTGCCAGCAGCTCAAACACAGGGTTCCTCACAGATACGCAGTATTTT,CASSSNTGFLTDTQYF
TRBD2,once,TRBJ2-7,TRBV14,TGTGCCAGCAGCCAAATCCTAGCGGGAGGTCATAGGGACTCCTACGAGCAGTACTTC,CASSQILAGGHRDSYEQYF
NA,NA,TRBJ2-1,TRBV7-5,TGTGCCAGAAGTCCTTTTAGCGGGGAAAACAATGAGCAGTTCTTC,CARSPFSGENNEQFF
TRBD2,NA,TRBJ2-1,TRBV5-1,TGCGCCAGCAGCTTGGGGACTAGCGGTAATGAGCAGTTCTTC,CASSLGTSGNEQFF